A single sample gave rise to the 2 T cell receptor beta chains below, sequenced in a study of control samples from healthy donors and cancer patients. TCRdb's copy holds only in-frame clones and misses some; the assay was immunoSEQ multiplex PCR. The data show around 90,000 clones, around nine tenths seen once. The sample was blood. These receptors came from a man aged 30-40 years in good health.

The CDR3 nucleotides read TGTGCCAGCTCAGAACTAACCGGGTATGAGCAGTTCTTC. This translates into CASSELTGYEQFF. The chain recombines TRBV18 with TRBJ2-1; D not certain. The ends were cut back, 5 bases at V and 8 bases at J, with 13 bases in the middle. Germline loops: CDR1 KGHSH, CDR2 LQKENI. The CDR3 runs 13 residues.

The gene calls are TRBV27 and TRBJ1-2; no reliable D call. Trimming took off 3 bases at V and 3 bases at J, with 14 bases between the two ends. Germline-derived CDR1 and CDR2 are MNHEY and SMNVEV (reference sequence). This CDR3 region has 15 residues. The CDR3 reads CASSLSYGGDYGYTF. CDR3 nucleotide sequence: TGTGCCAGCAGTTTGTCCTACGGTGGTGACTATGGCTACACCTTC.